The 6 T cell receptor beta chains presented below share a single source sample, sequenced in a study of vaccination and CD4 T cells after COVID-19. Sample treatment: approximately 10-day PBMC culture with coronavirus spike peptide pools or control peptides (ViraFEST assay). At the Johns Hopkins FTIC core, DNA taken from cultured CD4+ T cells was sequenced by way of the Oncomine TCR Beta short-read assay. One entry per CDR3 protein results from TCRdb running MiXCR on the PCR reads. The sample holds 2,500 to 4,000 distinct CDR3 sequences, more than 70% seen once. What these receptors recognize is not known. The sequenced material came from CD4+ T cells from blood, cultured in vitro. The receptor source for this set is a human donor who had recovered from COVID-19.

The rearrangement links TRBV5-4 to TRBJ1-2; D ambiguous. This CDR3 is built from 17 residues. V was trimmed by 4 bases and J by 0 bases, leaving 19 bases between them. The germline CDR1 and CDR2 sequences are SGHNT and YYREEE (reference sequence). The CDR3 region is CASSPLLEKRSNYGYTF. CDR3 coding DNA: TGTGCCAGCAGCCCCCTCTTGGAGAAGCGCTCTAACTATGGCTACACCTTC.

CDR3 sequence: CASRPPTGTGGYGYTF. CDR3 nucleotides: TGTGCCAGCAGACCTCCGACTGGGACAGGGGGCTATGGCTACACCTTC. V gene TRBV6-1 combines with J gene TRBJ1-2; TRBD1 aligns across 11 bases. Germline loops: CDR1 MNHNS, CDR2 SASEGT. CDR3 length: 16 amino acids. V lost 6 bases, J lost 4 bases, and 10 bases stayed unmatched.

V and J are TRBV5-5 and TRBJ1-5; maybe TRBD1 (5 bases). Germline values: CDR1 SGHKS, CDR2 YYEKEE (reference sequence). The V end lost 0 bases, the J end lost 7 bases, and 11 bases lay between the germline ends. The CDR3 contains 14 residues. The DNA of the CDR3 is TGTGCCAGCAGCTTGGGGCAGGGAGACCAGCCCCAGCATTTT. This translates into CASSLGQGDQPQHF.

V and J are TRBV20-1 and TRBJ1-2, with TRBD1 matching over 8 bases. Germline CDR1 and CDR2: DFQATT and SNEGSKA (reference sequence). CDR3 length: 16 amino acids. CDR3 amino acids: CSSRRGGAGGQGGYTF. In DNA, the CDR3 is TGCAGCTCTCGACGAGGCGGCGCAGGGGGCCAAGGGGGCTACACCTTC.

The chain carries TRBV18 and TRBJ1-1; the D gene is possibly TRBD1 (5 bases). This CDR3 comprises 15 residues. The V gene lost 3 bases and the J gene lost 3 bases, with 14 bases spanning the gap. Germline loops: CDR1 KGHSH, CDR2 LQKENI. The CDR3 loop reads CASSPQQEKDTEAFF. CDR3 bases: TGTGCCAGCTCACCCCAACAGGAAAAAGACACTGAAGCTTTCTTT.

The V and J genes are TRBV7-9 and TRBJ1-3; a weak D match, TRBD1 (6 bases). Per germline, CDR1 SEHNR and CDR2 FQNEAQ (reference sequence). The CDR3 loop spans 16 amino acids. The V gene lost 1 base and the J gene lost 3 bases, with 13 bases spanning the gap. CDR3 sequence reads: CASSLEGGIGGNTIYF. In DNA form, the CDR3 reads TGTGCCAGCAGCTTAGAAGGGGGAATTGGTGGAAACACCATATATTTT.